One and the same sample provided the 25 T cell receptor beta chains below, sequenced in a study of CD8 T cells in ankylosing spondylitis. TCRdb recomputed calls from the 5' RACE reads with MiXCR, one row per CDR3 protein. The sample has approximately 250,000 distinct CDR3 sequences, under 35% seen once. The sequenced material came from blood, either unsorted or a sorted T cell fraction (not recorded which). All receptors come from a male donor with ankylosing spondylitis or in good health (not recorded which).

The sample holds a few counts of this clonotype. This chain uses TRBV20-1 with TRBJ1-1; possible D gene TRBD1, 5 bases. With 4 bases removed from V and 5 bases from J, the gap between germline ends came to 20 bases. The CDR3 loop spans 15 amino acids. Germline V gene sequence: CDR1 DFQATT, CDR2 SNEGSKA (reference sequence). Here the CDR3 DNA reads TGCAGTGCTATGATCTCCCTCGTCGGGGGGACTGAAGCTTTCTTT. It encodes CSAMISLVGGTEAFF.

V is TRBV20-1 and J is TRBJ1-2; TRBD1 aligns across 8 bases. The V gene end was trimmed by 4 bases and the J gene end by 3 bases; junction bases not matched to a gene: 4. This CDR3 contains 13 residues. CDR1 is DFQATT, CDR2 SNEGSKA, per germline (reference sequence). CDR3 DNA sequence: TGCAGTGCTATTTACAGGGGGGACTATGGCTACACCTTC. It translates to CSAIYRGDYGYTF.

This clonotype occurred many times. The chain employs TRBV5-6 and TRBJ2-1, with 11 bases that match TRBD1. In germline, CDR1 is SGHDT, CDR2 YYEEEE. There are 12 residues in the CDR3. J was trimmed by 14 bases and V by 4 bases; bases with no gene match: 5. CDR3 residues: CASSAGTGGKFF. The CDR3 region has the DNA TGTGCCAGCAGCGCCGGGACAGGGGGAAAGTTCTTC.

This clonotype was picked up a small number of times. The CDR3 loop reads CASSYSLETDTQYF. Here the CDR3 DNA reads TGTGCCAGCAGTTACTCTCTTGAGACGGATACGCAGTATTTT. The chain uses TRBV6-2 or TRBV6-3 and TRBJ2-3, with D uncertain. CDR3 length equals 14 residues. Germline CDR1 MNHEY, CDR2 SVGEGT. The V gene lost 0 bases and the J gene lost 6 bases, with 10 bases spanning the gap.

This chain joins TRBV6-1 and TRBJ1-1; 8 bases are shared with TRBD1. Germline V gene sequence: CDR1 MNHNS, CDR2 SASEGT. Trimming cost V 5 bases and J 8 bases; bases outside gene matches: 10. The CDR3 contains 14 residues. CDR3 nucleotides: TGTGCCAGCAGTCGCCCGGACAGGGAATCGGAAGCTTTCTTT. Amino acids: CASSRPDRESEAFF.

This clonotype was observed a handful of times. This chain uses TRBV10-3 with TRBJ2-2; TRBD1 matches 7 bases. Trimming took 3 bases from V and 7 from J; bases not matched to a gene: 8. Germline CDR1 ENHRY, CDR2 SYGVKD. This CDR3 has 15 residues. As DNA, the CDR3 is TGTGCCATCAGTGATCCGACAGGGATCCACGGGGAGCTGTTTTTT. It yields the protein CAISDPTGIHGELFF.

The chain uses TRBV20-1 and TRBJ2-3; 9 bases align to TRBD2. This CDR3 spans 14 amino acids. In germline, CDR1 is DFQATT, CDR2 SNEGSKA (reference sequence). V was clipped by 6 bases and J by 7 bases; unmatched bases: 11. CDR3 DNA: TGCAGTGCAAGATGGACTAGCGTCGGAAATACGCAGTATTTT. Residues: CSARWTSVGNTQYF.

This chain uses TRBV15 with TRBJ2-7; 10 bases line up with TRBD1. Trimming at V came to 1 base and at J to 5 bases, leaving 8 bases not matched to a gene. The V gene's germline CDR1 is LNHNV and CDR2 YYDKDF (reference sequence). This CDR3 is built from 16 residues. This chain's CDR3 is CATSRGDRGQQDEQYF. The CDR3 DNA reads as TGTGCCACCAGCAGAGGTGACAGGGGGCAGCAAGACGAGCAGTACTTC.

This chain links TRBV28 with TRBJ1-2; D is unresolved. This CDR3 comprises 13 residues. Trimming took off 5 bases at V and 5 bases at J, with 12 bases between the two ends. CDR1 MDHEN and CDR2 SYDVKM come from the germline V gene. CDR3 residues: CASSPIGRYGYTF. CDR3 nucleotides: TGTGCCAGCAGTCCCATCGGGAGATATGGCTACACCTTC.

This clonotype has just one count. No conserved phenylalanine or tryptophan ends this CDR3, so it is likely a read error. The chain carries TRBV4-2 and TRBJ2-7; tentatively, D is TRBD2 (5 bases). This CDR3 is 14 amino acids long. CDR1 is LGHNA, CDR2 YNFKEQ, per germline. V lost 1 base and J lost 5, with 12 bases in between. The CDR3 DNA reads TGTGCCAGCAGCCAAGGCGGGCCATTCAACGAGCAGTACTTG. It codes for CASSQGGPFNEQYL.

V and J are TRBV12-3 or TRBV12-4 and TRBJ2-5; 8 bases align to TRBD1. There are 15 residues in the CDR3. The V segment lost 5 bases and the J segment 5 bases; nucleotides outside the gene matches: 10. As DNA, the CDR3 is TGTGCCAGCAGTCATGGGACAGGAAGAACGGAGACCCAGTACTTC. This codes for CASSHGTGRTETQYF.

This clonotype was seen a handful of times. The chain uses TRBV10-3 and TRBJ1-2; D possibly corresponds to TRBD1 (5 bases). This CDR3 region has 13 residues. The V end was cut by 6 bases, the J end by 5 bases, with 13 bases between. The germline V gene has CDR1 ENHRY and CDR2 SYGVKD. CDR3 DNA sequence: TGTGCCATCAGCCGGGACGGTAATTATGGCTACACCTTC. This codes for CAISRDGNYGYTF.

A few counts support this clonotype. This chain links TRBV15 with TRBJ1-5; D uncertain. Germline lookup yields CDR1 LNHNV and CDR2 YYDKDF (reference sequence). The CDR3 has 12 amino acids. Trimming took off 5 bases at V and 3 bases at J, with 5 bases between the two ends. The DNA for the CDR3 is TGTGCCACCAGCGCGGACAATCAGCCCCAGCATTTT. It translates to CATSADNQPQHF.

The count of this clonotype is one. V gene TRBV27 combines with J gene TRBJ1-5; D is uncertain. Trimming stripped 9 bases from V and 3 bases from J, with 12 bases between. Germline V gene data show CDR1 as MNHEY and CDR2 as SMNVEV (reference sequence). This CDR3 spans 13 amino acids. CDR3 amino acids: CASRPGLNQPQHF. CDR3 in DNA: TGTGCCAGTCGTCCGGGCCTCAATCAGCCCCAGCATTTT.

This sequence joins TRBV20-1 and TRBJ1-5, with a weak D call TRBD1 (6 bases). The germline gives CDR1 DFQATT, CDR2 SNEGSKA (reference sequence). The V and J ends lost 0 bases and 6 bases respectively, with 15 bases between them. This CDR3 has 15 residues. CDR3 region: CSARDQGGPSQPQHF. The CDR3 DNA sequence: TGCAGTGCTAGAGATCAAGGGGGGCCATCTCAGCCCCAGCATTTT.

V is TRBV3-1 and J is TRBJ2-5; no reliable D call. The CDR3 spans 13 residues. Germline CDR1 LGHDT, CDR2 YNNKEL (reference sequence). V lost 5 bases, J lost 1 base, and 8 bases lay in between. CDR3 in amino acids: CASSSHGQETQYF. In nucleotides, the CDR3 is TGTGCCAGCAGCTCCCATGGCCAAGAGACCCAGTACTTC.

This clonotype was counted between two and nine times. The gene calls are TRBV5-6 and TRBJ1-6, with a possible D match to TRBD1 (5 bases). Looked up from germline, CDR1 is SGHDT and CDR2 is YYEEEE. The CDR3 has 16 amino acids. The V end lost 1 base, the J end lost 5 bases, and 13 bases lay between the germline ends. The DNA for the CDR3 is TGTGCCAGCAGCTTGTATGGGGGACCGAATAATTCACCCCTCCACTTT. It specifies CASSLYGGPNNSPLHF.

CDR3 bases: TGTGCCAGCAGTCTGTCAGGGGGCGCAGGCGGGGAGCTGTTTTTT. This gives the protein CASSLSGGAGGELFF. The chain is built from TRBV12-3 or TRBV12-4 and TRBJ2-2, with 8 bases lining up with TRBD1. The V and J ends lost 5 bases and 7 bases, in that order; junction bases with no gene match: 9. This CDR3 contains 15 residues.

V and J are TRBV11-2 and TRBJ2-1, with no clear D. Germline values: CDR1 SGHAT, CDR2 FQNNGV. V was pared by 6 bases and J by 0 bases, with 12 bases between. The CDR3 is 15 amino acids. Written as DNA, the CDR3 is TGTGCCAGCAGTGCAGCCCTGCGCTCCTACAATGAGCAGTTCTTC. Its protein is CASSAALRSYNEQFF.

CDR3 in amino acids: CASRFRGGGELFF. DNA of the CDR3: TGTGCCAGCAGGTTCCGGGGCGGCGGGGAGCTGTTTTTT. V usage is TRBV12-3 or TRBV12-4 and J usage is TRBJ2-2; D assignment may be TRBD1 or TRBD2 (5 bases each). The CDR3 is 13 amino acids. V was trimmed by 6 bases and J by 7 bases, leaving 12 bases between them.

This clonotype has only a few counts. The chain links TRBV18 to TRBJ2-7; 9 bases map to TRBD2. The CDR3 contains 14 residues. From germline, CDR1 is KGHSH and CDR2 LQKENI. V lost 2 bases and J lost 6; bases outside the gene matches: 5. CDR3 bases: TGTGCCAGCTCACCATCGGGACTAGCTGTCGAGCAGTACTTC. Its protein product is CASSPSGLAVEQYF.

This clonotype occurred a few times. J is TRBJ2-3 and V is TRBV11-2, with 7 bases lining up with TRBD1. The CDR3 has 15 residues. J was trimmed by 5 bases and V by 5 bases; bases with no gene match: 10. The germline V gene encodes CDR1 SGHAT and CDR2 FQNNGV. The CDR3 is CASSTPGTAGDTQYF. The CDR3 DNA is TGTGCCAGCAGCACACCCGGGACAGCCGGAGATACGCAGTATTTT.

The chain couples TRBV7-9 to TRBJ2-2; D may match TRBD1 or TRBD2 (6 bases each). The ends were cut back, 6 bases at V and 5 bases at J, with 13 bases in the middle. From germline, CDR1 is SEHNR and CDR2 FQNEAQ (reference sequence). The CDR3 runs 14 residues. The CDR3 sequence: CASRGGQETGELFF. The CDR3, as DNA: TGTGCCAGCAGAGGGGGGCAGGAGACCGGGGAGCTGTTTTTT.

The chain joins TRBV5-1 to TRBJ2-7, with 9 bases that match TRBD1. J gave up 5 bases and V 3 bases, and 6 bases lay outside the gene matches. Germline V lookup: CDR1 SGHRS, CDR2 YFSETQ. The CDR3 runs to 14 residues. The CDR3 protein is CASSWYRGRNEQYF. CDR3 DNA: TGCGCCAGCAGCTGGTACAGGGGGCGGAACGAGCAGTACTTC.

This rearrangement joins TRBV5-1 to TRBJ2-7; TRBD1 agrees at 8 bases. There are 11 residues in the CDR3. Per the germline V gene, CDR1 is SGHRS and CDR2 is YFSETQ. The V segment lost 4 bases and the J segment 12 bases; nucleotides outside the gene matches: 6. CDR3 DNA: TGCGCCAGCAGCGCCGACAGGGGTCTGTACTTC. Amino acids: CASSADRGLYF.